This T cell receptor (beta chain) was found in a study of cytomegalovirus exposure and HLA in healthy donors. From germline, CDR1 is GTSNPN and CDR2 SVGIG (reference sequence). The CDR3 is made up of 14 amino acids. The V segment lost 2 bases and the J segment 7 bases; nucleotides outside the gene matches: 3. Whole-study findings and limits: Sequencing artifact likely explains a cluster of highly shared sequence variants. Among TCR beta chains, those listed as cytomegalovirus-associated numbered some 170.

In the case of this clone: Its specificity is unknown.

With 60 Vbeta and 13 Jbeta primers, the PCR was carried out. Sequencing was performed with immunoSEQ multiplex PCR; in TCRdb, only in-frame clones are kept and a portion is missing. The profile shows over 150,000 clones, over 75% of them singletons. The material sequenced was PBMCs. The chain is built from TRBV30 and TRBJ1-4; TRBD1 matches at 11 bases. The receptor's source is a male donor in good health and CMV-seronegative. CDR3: CAWSLGTGGEKLFF. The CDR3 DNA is TGTGCCTGGAGTCTCGGGACAGGGGGTGAAAAACTGTTTTTT.